A selection of T cell receptor beta chains follows, all from one sample in a study of blood T cell repertoires in COVID-19. Here immunoSEQ multiplex PCR was the method, and the copy in TCRdb shows in-frame clones only, minus some. This table holds fewer than 500,000 clones, roughly 85% found once. The sample comprised PBMCs or T cells enriched from blood (not recorded which). The receptors stem from a woman aged 18-30 years with acute COVID-19. Both conserved end residues are trimmed from each CDR3. Fields, in order: V gene, CDR3 length, J gene, CDR3 protein.

TRBV7-2,14,TRBJ2-3,ASSLLAGGLTDTQY
TRBV7-2,12,TRBJ1-1,ASRYTPVNTEAF
TRBV10-3,12,TRBJ1-2,ATRRGAGSEGYT
TRBV3-1/TRBV3-2,13,TRBJ2-7,ASSQEGRTSYEQY
TRBV6-5,14,TRBJ2-7,ASSYSTSGSSYEQY
TRBV20-1,11,TRBJ2-5,SASPGLRKTQY
TRBV10-1,13,TRBJ2-7,ASSEHGQVPYEQY
TRBV28,13,TRBJ2-3,ASSFNLANTDTQY
TRBV6-2/TRBV6-3,10,TRBJ1-5,ASSLPVQPQH
TRBV2,12,TRBJ1-2,ASSSWTGGYGYT
TRBV6-2/TRBV6-3,11,TRBJ1-2,ASSYRDSYGYT
TRBV12-3/TRBV12-4,10,TRBJ2-2,ASRGDTGELF
TRBV6-5,11,TRBJ2-5,ASSSAPGETQY
TRBV19,11,TRBJ2-1,ASSSGAYNEQF
TRBV9,11,TRBJ1-2,ASSGQVSYGYT
TRBV11-2,12,TRBJ1-4,ASSRLASGEKLF
TRBV6-5,13,TRBJ2-7,ASSPRTSGSYEQY
TRBV7-8,14,TRBJ1-5,ASSLANSYSNQPQH
TRBV5-6,14,TRBJ2-3,ASSVVVSSRTDTQY
TRBV7-2,11,TRBJ2-4,ASSSAPGNIQY
TRBV28,10,TRBJ1-5,ASTTGDVPQH
TRBV10-3,12,TRBJ2-7,AISESMGSYEQY
TRBV6-5,13,TRBJ1-3,ASSVTGTPGNTIY
TRBV5-1,14,TRBJ2-2,ASSLKREPGAGELF
TRBV7-2,12,TRBJ2-1,ASSPKTGLDEQF
TRBV29-1,11,TRBJ2-1,SVEETGANEQF
TRBV19,12,TRBJ2-5,ASSIQGAEETQY
TRBV28,14,TRBJ2-7,ASSPALTGGLYEQY
TRBV5-1,13,TRBJ2-7,ASRPAVAGPYEQY
TRBV3-1/TRBV3-2,12,TRBJ2-5,ASSSKEYQETQY
TRBV28,12,TRBJ2-1,ASSRTGDFGEQF
TRBV9,14,TRBJ2-3,ASSVGGGLPTDTQY
TRBV13,15,TRBJ1-1,ASSLGLQDTYNTEAF
TRBV28,11,TRBJ2-1,ASSPLGGDEQF
TRBV27,11,TRBJ2-7,ASSRAEGYEQY
TRBV29-1,9,TRBJ1-1,SVVEHTEAF
TRBV10-3,15,TRBJ2-7,AISGRSREERLLEQY
TRBV11-2,13,TRBJ2-2,ASSTPRGGSGELF
TRBV30,11,TRBJ1-2,AWSRGFNYGYT
TRBV3-1/TRBV3-2,13,TRBJ1-5,ASSQGGGRRQPQH
TRBV18,13,TRBJ2-2,ASSPLGQGTGELF
TRBV28,11,TRBJ1-2,ASSLQDNYGYT
TRBV5-1,12,TRBJ1-1,ASSLALTANEAF
TRBV6-2/TRBV6-3,12,TRBJ1-1,ASSYATAGTEAF
TRBV5-4,11,TRBJ2-7,ASSLAGNYEQY